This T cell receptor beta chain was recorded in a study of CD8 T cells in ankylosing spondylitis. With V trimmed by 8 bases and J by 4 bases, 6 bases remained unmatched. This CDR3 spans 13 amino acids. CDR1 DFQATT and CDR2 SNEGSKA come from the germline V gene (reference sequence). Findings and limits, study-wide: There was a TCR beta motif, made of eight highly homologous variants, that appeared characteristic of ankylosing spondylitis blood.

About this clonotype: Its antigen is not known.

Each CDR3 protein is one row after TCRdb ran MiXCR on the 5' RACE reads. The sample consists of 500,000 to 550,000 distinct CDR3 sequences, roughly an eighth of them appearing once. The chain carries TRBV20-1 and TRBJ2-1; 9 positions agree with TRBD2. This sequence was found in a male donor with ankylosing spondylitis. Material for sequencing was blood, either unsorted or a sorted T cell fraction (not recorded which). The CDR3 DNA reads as TGCAGTCATGGCGGGAGGGAATACAATGAGCAGTTCTTC. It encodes CSHGGREYNEQFF.